The entry below gives a single TCR beta chain sequence along with its context. Its antigen is unidentified. The data derive from a study of T cell responses to AZD1222 COVID-19 vaccine. The CDR3 covers 13 residues. Trimming pared 1 base from V and 7 bases from J, leaving 11 bases between. Per the germline V gene, CDR1 is GTSNPN and CDR2 is SVGIG (reference sequence). Measured with immunoSEQ multiplex PCR; TCRdb has only the in-frame clones, and not every one. The table includes roughly 120,000 clones, roughly 86% detected once. Findings and caveats of the study: The span of vaccine-associated CD4 TCRs extended across spike, with dominance at 160-218 and 743-854. The number of AZD1222 recipients seropositive at baseline was only five or six. Donors, mostly white British, included more females; clonal diversity was possibly underestimated. Two doses of AZD1222 preceded a rise in Spike-specific TCR breadth and depth.

The source material was peripheral blood, sampled on day 0 of AZD1222 vaccination. V and J are TRBV30 and TRBJ1-5; unclear D gene. The receptor was derived from an adult in good health. The CDR3 sequence: CAWSGQVIQPQHF. DNA for the CDR3: TGTGCCTGGAGTGGACAAGTTATCCAGCCCCAGCATTTT.